These T cell receptor beta chains were read from a single sample in a study of blood T cell repertoires in COVID-19. Sequenced by immunoSEQ multiplex PCR; TCRdb stores in-frame clones only, minus some. The sample consists of roughly 48,000 clones, about 86% of them appearing once. Input material: peripheral blood. All receptors come from a human donor in a cohort sampled during active COVID-19. The CDR3 runs from the conserved cysteine through the conserved F or W. D genes are given only for firm matches. Some rows mark clone size as missing; the rest say once, few, many or name a class of expanded clone.

>TRBV11-1|TRBJ2-5|TRBD1|.
TGTGCCAGCAGCTTAGGGGGGACAGGGAAAGAGACCCAGTACTTC
CASSLGGTGKETQYF
>TRBV2|TRBJ1-5|.|.
TGTGCCAGCAGTGACATGGGGGGACAGCCCCAGCATTTT
CASSDMGGQPQHF
>TRBV5-1|TRBJ2-7|.|.
TGCGCCAGCAGCTTGGAGGTGACAGCCTACGAGCAGTACTTC
CASSLEVTAYEQYF
>TRBV27|TRBJ2-7|TRBD2|.
TGTGCCAGCAGTTTCTTAGCGGGGGGGAAGGGCGAGCAGTACTTC
CASSFLAGGKGEQYF
>TRBV7-9|TRBJ2-7|.|few
TGTGCCAGCAGCTTCCCGACAGTCCTTGCCTACGAGCAGTACTTC
CASSFPTVLAYEQYF
>TRBV30|TRBJ2-1|TRBD2|.
TGTGCCTGGAGTAGTAGCGGGGGTGGGGCTTACAATGAGCAGTTCTTC
CAWSSSGGGAYNEQFF
>TRBV21-1|TRBJ1-5|.|.
TGTGCCAGCAGCGATCTATGGGGCCATCCCCAGCATTTT
CASSDLWGHPQHF
>TRBV7-9|TRBJ1-2|.|.
TGTGCCAGCAGCCCCCGGGGGGGTGGTAGCTACACCTTC
CASSPRGGGSYTF
>TRBV28|TRBJ2-2|.|.
TGTGCCAGCAGTTTCGAAGTAGCGGCCGGGGAGCTGTTTTTT
CASSFEVAAGELFF
>TRBV19|TRBJ1-2|TRBD1|once
TGTGCCAGTAGTTTGAAGGGGGCGGACTATGGCTACACCTTC
CASSLKGADYGYTF
>TRBV3-1/TRBV3-2|TRBJ2-2|TRBD2|.
TGTGCCAGCAGAGACCTCTCTGGAGCGGGGGGGCCATTGACCGGGGAGCTGTTTTTT
CASRDLSGAGGPLTGELFF
>TRBV5-4|TRBJ1-6|TRBD1|few
TGTGCCAGCAGCTTGGCAACAGGGGGCCGGAACAATTCACCCCTCCACTTT
CASSLATGGRNNSPLHF
>TRBV7-6|TRBJ1-2|TRBD1|.
TGTGCCAGCAGCTTCGAGGGGCAGGGGGCAGTAGATGGCTACACCTTC
CASSFEGQGAVDGYTF
>TRBV6-5|TRBJ2-3|TRBD1|.
TGTGCCAGCAGGAGGGGACAGTCCACAGATACGCAGTATTTT
CASRRGQSTDTQYF
>TRBV30|TRBJ1-4|.|.
TGTGCCTGGAGCCTCACCTCTTTGGGGGGTGAAAAACTGTTTTTT
CAWSLTSLGGEKLFF
>TRBV3-1/TRBV3-2|TRBJ1-3|.|.
TGTGCCAGCAGCCAATCCTGGAGCTCTGGAAACACCATATATTTT
CASSQSWSSGNTIYF
>TRBV5-4|TRBJ2-7|TRBD1|.
TGTGCCAGCAGCTTGGACCAGGGGGCCTACGAGCAGTACTTC
CASSLDQGAYEQYF
>TRBV7-3|TRBJ1-1|.|.
TGTGCCAGCAGCTTACAGGTCAACACTGAAGCTTTCTTT
CASSLQVNTEAFF
>TRBV10-3|TRBJ2-3|.|.
TGTGCCATCCATGGGGGCACCGATACGCAGTATTTT
CAIHGGTDTQYF
>TRBV5-1|TRBJ2-3|TRBD2|.
TGCGCCAGCAGCTTGCGGACTAGCGGGAGCACAGATACGCAGTATTTT
CASSLRTSGSTDTQYF
>TRBV6-5|TRBJ1-2|.|.
TGTGCCAGCTTCCAGGGTTTCTCTGGCTACACCTTC
CASFQGFSGYTF
>TRBV5-1|TRBJ1-2|TRBD1|few
TGCGCCAGCAGCCAGACAGGGGGCAGCTATGGCTACACCTTC
CASSQTGGSYGYTF
>TRBV4-1|TRBJ1-4|.|.
TGCGCCAGCAGCCATTTTGGATGGGGACATGGGCTAAGTAACGAGGAAAAACTGTTTTTT
CASSHFGWGHGLSNEEKLFF
>TRBV7-6|TRBJ2-3|.|.
TGTGCCAGCAGCCCTAGGGGGATTTCATCCACAGATACGCAGTATTTT
CASSPRGISSTDTQYF
>TRBV15|TRBJ1-1|.|.
TGTGCCACCAGCAGAGGCACTACAGGGATGAACACTGAAGCTTTCTTT
CATSRGTTGMNTEAFF
>TRBV29-1|TRBJ2-3|TRBD2|few
TGCAGCGTTGAAGGGGCAGCGGGGGGTTCCACAGATACGCAGTATTTT
CSVEGAAGGSTDTQYF
>TRBV7-9|TRBJ2-7|.|.
TGTGCCAGCAGCTCAAGGGACAACACCTACGAGCAGTACTTC
CASSSRDNTYEQYF
>TRBV4-2|TRBJ1-4|.|.
TGTGCCAGTAGATCAGGGGTTTCTAATGAAAAACTGTTTTTT
CASRSGVSNEKLFF
>TRBV29-1|TRBJ1-1|.|.
TGCAGCGTTGAAAACAGGGTTGAAGCTTTCTTT
CSVENRVEAFF
>TRBV5-1|TRBJ2-3|TRBD2|.
TGCGCCAGCGAACTAGCGGGGTTCACAGATACGCAGTATTTT
CASELAGFTDTQYF
>TRBV6-6|TRBJ2-6|.|.
TGTGCCAGCAATCTACGTTCTGGGGCCAACGTCCTGACTTTC
CASNLRSGANVLTF
>TRBV6-5|TRBJ2-2|TRBD1|.
TGTGCCAGCAGCCGGGACAGGCGATCCGGGGAGCTGTTTTTT
CASSRDRRSGELFF
>TRBV5-1|TRBJ2-1|.|.
TGCGCCAGCAGCTTGGAGAGAGGTGAGCAGTTCTTC
CASSLERGEQFF